This TCR beta chain emerged from a study of spatial heterogeneity in lung cancer. Points from the study as a whole: Tracking of tumor mutation counts was seen in expanded intratumoral alpha and beta TCR counts. Alpha and beta chain coverage of tumor T cells was estimated at about 7% and 13%, respectively.

V lost 7 bases and J 4 bases, leaving 19 bases between the germline ends. The germline gives CDR1 MDHEN, CDR2 SYDVKM. The CDR3 extends over 15 amino acids. To note about this clonotype: Its antigen is unknown.

Sample time point: sample taken at primary tumor resection. Without sorting, whole RNA was sequenced from tumor, nontumor lung or frozen PBMC. TCRdb passed the 5' RACE reads through MiXCR, listing each CDR3 protein once. The repertoire has around 95,000 distinct CDR3 sequences, 4.4% of them found once; the top ten carry 21%. The source of this sequence is a male donor with early-stage non-small cell lung cancer. The chain uses TRBV28 and TRBJ2-5; D is unclear. Sequencing was performed on lung tumor tissue, taken at surgery. This CDR3 is CASTLQGPTGETQYF. The CDR3 DNA follows: TGTGCCAGCACCCTCCAAGGGCCCACGGGAGAGACCCAGTACTTC.